The 3 T cell receptor beta chains below all came from one sample that was sequenced in a study of T cells of healthy individuals. TCRdb reprocessed the 5' RACE reads with MiXCR, giving one entry per CDR3 protein. The repertoire holds 90,000 to 100,000 distinct CDR3 sequences, with 17% as singletons. The origin of the receptors is a human donor in good health.

This clonotype came up a few times. The rearrangement links TRBV14 to TRBJ2-5; either TRBD1 or TRBD2 may fit D (5 bases each). This CDR3 contains 14 residues. From germline, CDR1 is SGHDN and CDR2 FVKESK. The ends were cut back, 0 bases at V and 4 bases at J, with 9 bases in the middle. DNA for the CDR3: TGTGCCAGCAGCCAAGAACTGGGACGAGAGACCCAGTACTTC. Translated, it gives CASSQELGRETQYF.

The chain combines TRBV4-3 with TRBJ1-2; TRBD1 is a possible D gene (5 bases). Trimming shortened V by 5 bases and J by 2 bases, and 9 bases separated the two germline ends. The CDR3 has 13 amino acids. Germline V gene sequence: CDR1 LGHNA, CDR2 YSLEER. The CDR3 protein is CASSNRQNYGYTF. The CDR3 bases are TGCGCCAGCAGCAACAGGCAAAACTATGGCTACACCTTC.

The chain employs TRBV30 and TRBJ2-3, with D unresolved. CDR1 is GTSNPN, CDR2 SVGIG, per germline (reference sequence). V was clipped by 3 bases and J by 4 bases, with 8 bases between them. CDR3 size: 12 residues. CDR3 sequence reads: CAWRITSDTQYF. CDR3 nucleotides: TGTGCCTGGAGAATTACCTCAGATACGCAGTATTTT.